This T cell receptor (beta chain) was sequenced for a study of cytomegalovirus exposure and HLA in healthy donors. About the research overall: As an earlier analysis found, 150 million to 200 million T cells yielded about 120 million unique TCR beta sequences. The study's findings and limits: Reportedly, cytomegalovirus status was diagnosed with high sensitivity and specificity.

A note on this clone: What it recognizes is unknown.

PCR employed 60 Vbeta and 13 Jbeta primers. The assay was immunoSEQ multiplex PCR, and TCRdb's table has in-frame clones only and misses some. This table holds 150,000 to 200,000 clones, 71% found once. The CDR3 extends over 16 amino acids. V gave up 4 bases and J gave up 3 bases; unmatched junction bases: 9. CDR1 MRHNA and CDR2 SNTAGT come from the germline V gene. The sequence derives from a girl under 18 in good health and CMV-seronegative. The source material was PBMCs. This chain uses TRBV6-4 with TRBJ2-3; TRBD1 aligns across 8 bases. The CDR3, as DNA: TGTGCCAGCAGTGTTCGTTCCGGGACAGGTACAGATACGCAGTATTTT. It is translated as CASSVRSGTGTDTQYF.